The clone carrying this TCR beta chain was picked up a small number of times. As yet, its antigen is unknown. In nominal health when sampled, donors likely had unrecorded immune exposures nonetheless. Germline V gene sequence: CDR1 LGHNA, CDR2 YSLEER. Deletions cut 2 bases from V and 3 bases from J, with 14 bases between. The CDR3 has 16 amino acids. This sample is drawn from a study of cytomegalovirus exposure and HLA in healthy donors. Looking at the study overall: Early released data comprised tens of millions of unique TCRs from HLA-typed donors. Study-level results: Previous analysis showed most TCR beta V segments were productive about 87% or about 30% of the time.

With 60 Vbeta and 13 Jbeta primers, the PCR was carried out. Sequencing used immunoSEQ multiplex PCR; TCRdb keeps in-frame clones, though not all of them. In the table there are more than 85,000 clones, around 76% of which are singletons. This rearrangement joins TRBV4-3 to TRBJ2-1; possibly TRBD2 for D (6 bases). Sample: PBMCs. This receptor was identified in a man aged 35 to 55 in good health and CMV-seropositive. The CDR3 is CASSQYAGGVYNEQFF. The CDR3 DNA follows: TGCGCCAGCAGCCAATACGCTGGAGGGGTCTACAATGAGCAGTTCTTC.